This T cell receptor beta chain was identified during a study of cytomegalovirus exposure and HLA in healthy donors. This clone appeared once. The PCR contained 60 Vbeta and 13 Jbeta primers. Sequencing was performed with immunoSEQ multiplex PCR; in TCRdb, only in-frame clones are kept and a portion is missing. The table has 110,000 to 150,000 clones, just under 80% seen once. Looked up from germline, CDR1 is MDHEN and CDR2 is SYDVKM. V lost 2 bases to trimming and J lost 7 bases, with 9 bases between them. This CDR3 has 12 amino acids. The sequence was collected from a man between 25 and 39 years old in good health and CMV-seronegative. V and J are TRBV28 and TRBJ2-7; D possibly corresponds to TRBD1 (5 bases). The sample consisted of PBMCs. The CDR3 loop reads CASSLVRAEQYF. The CDR3 nucleotides are TGTGCCAGCAGTTTAGTCAGGGCAGAGCAGTACTTC. Together with reference TRBV28 and TRBJ2-7, the CDR3 gives the full variable domain: DVKVTQSSRYLVKRTGEKVFLECVQDMDHENMFWYRQDPGLGLRLIYFSYDVKMKEKGDIPEGYSVSREKKERFSLILESASTNQTSMYLCASSLVRAEQYFGPGTRLTVT.